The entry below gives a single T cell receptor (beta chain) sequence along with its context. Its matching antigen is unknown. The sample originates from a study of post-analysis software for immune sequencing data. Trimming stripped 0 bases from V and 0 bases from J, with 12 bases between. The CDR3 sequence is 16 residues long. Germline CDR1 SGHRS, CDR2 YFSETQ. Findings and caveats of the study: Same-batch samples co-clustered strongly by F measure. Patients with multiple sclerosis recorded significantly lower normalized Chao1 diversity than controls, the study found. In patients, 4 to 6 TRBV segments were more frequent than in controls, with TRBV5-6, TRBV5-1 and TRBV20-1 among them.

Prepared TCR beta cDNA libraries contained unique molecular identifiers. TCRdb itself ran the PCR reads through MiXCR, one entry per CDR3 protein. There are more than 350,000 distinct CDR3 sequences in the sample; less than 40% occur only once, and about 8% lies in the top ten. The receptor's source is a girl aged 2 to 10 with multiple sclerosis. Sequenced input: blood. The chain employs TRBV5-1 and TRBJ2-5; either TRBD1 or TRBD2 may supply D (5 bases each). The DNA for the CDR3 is TGCGCCAGCAGCTTGGCAGGGACCGCGGACCAAGAGACCCAGTACTTC. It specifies CASSLAGTADQETQYF.